The 26 T cell receptor beta chains in this list originate from one sample, sequenced in a study of PD-1 blockade in classical Hodgkin lymphoma. Only in-frame clones appear in the TCRdb table, and some are missing; sequencing was by immunoSEQ multiplex PCR. In the table there are about 8,200 clones, roughly 86% of which are singletons. Each patient relapsed following autologous stem cell transplantation, and prior brentuximab vedotin exposure differed. CD8+ T cells were isolated from thawed PBMCs by magnetic negative selection. The sequencing here drew on CD8+ T cells from blood, taken at baseline. All receptors derive from a human donor with classical Hodgkin lymphoma.

The V and J genes are TRBV19 and TRBJ2-5; TRBD2 matches 7 bases. The CDR3 has 12 residues. Germline values: CDR1 LNHDA, CDR2 SQIVND (reference sequence). J lost 5 bases, V lost 6 bases, and 3 bases had no gene match. The CDR3 sequence: CASRGGRETQYF. CDR3 sequence (DNA): TGTGCCAGTAGGGGGGGGAGGGAGACCCAGTACTTC.

The chain links TRBV11-3 to TRBJ1-1; no clear D. The CDR3 is 13 residues long. Trimming stripped 6 bases from V and 4 bases from J, with 12 bases between. Per the germline V gene, CDR1 is SGHNT and CDR2 is YENEEA. The CDR3 spells CASRGRGFTEAFF. Here the CDR3 DNA reads TGTGCCAGCAGAGGACGGGGATTCACTGAAGCTTTCTTT.

V and J are TRBV5-1 and TRBJ2-2; 9 bases agree with TRBD1. The V gene's germline CDR1 is SGHRS and CDR2 YFSETQ. The CDR3 contains 15 residues. V lost 3 bases, J lost 5 bases, and 5 bases stayed unmatched. DNA of the CDR3: TGCGCCAGCAGCTACCGACAGGGGGGGACCGGGGAGCTGTTTTTT. This codes for CASSYRQGGTGELFF.

This chain joins TRBV27 and TRBJ2-3; 14 bases match TRBD2. CDR3 size: 16 residues. V gave up 5 bases and J gave up 4 bases; unmatched junction bases: 5. Germline CDR1 and CDR2: MNHEY and SMNVEV (reference sequence). The CDR3 is CASSPGTSGSSDTQYF. The CDR3 DNA is TGTGCCAGCAGTCCCGGGACTAGCGGGAGTTCAGATACGCAGTATTTT.

This chain connects TRBV5-6 to TRBJ2-1, with 14 bases identical to TRBD2. Trimming removed 3 bases from V and 7 bases from J; junction bases left unmatched: 3. Germline CDR1 reads SGHDT; CDR2 reads YYEEEE. The CDR3 runs 15 residues. For the CDR3, the DNA is TGTGCCAGCAGCTGGGGGACTAGCGGGAGTAATGAGCAGTTCTTC. This translates into CASSWGTSGSNEQFF.

The J gene is TRBJ2-1, the V gene TRBV15, with 7 bases identical to TRBD2. The CDR3 has 16 amino acids. Germline values: CDR1 LNHNV, CDR2 YYDKDF (reference sequence). V shed 1 base, J shed 3 bases, and the junction held 6 bases outside the gene matches. The CDR3 DNA sequence: TGTGCCACCAGCAGAGCAGGGACTACTAACTACAATGAGCAGTTCTTC. Translation gives CATSRAGTTNYNEQFF.

The gene calls are TRBV4-2 and TRBJ2-5, with 7 bases fitting TRBD1. The CDR3 extends over 17 amino acids. Trimming at V came to 1 base and at J to 9 bases, leaving 17 bases not matched to a gene. Germline V gene data show CDR1 as LGHNA and CDR2 as YNFKEQ. The CDR3 loop is CASSQVRDSAFGQAQYF. DNA of the CDR3: TGTGCCAGCAGCCAAGTTCGGGACAGCGCTTTCGGTCAGGCCCAGTACTTC.

This rearrangement joins TRBV27 to TRBJ1-1, with 8 bases fitting TRBD1. CDR3 length: 13 residues. Germline V gives CDR1 MNHEY, CDR2 SMNVEV (reference sequence). Unmatched junction bases numbered 2, after V lost 8 bases and J lost 0 bases. CDR3 sequence (DNA): TGTGCCAGCCGGACAGGGATGAACACTGAAGCTTTCTTT. It translates to CASRTGMNTEAFF.

The chain carries TRBV11-2 and TRBJ2-7; 7 bases line up with TRBD1. The CDR3 extends over 16 amino acids. J gave up 4 bases and V 5 bases, and 14 bases lay outside the gene matches. Germline loops: CDR1 SGHAT, CDR2 FQNNGV. The DNA of the CDR3 is TGTGCCAGCAGCCCCTTTCTCAGGGGGAGTCGATACGAGCAGTACTTC. Residues: CASSPFLRGSRYEQYF.

Only one count was recorded for this clone. The J gene is TRBJ2-7, the V gene TRBV6-5; D is possibly TRBD2 (6 bases). The CDR3 length is 13 residues. Germline CDR1 reads MNHEY; CDR2 reads SVGAGI. The ends were cut back, 7 bases at V and 5 bases at J, with 15 bases in the middle. The CDR3 DNA is TGTGCCAGCACCCGAACGACGGGGGACGAGCAGTACTTC. Translating gives CASTRTTGDEQYF.

The CDR3 spells CASSTDTLYNEQFF. In DNA, the CDR3 is TGTGCCAGCAGTACAGATACCCTCTACAATGAGCAGTTCTTC. V gene TRBV2 combines with J gene TRBJ2-1; D not certain. Germline assignment: CDR1 SNHLY and CDR2 FYNNEI. The CDR3 has 14 amino acids. V dropped 5 bases and J dropped 3 bases, with 11 bases sitting between them.

The count of this clone is one. The V gene is TRBV21-1, the J gene TRBJ2-7; TRBD2 is the table's D call and was not checked against the DNA. TRBV21-1 is a pseudogene segment. The CDR3 loop spans 12 amino acids. CDR3 sequence: CASSTLVKEQYF. The CDR3 nucleotides read TGTGCCAGCAGCACCCTAGTTAAAGAGCAGTACTTC.

V usage is TRBV2 and J usage is TRBJ2-7; unclear D gene. Germline V gives CDR1 SNHLY, CDR2 FYNNEI. V was shortened by 4 bases and J by 1 base, with 8 bases between the two germline ends. The CDR3 is made up of 13 amino acids. CDR3 nucleotides: TGTGCCAGCAGTGGGTCTGGTTCCTACGAGCAGTACTTC. Encoded protein: CASSGSGSYEQYF.

The J gene is TRBJ1-4, the V gene TRBV28; a possible D gene is TRBD1 (6 bases). Germline V CDR1 and CDR2: MDHEN, SYDVKM. Trimming took off 2 bases at V and 5 bases at J, with 21 bases between the two ends. This CDR3 region has 18 residues. The CDR3 reads CASSLGLTGKPPNEKLFF. The DNA of the CDR3 is TGTGCCAGCAGTTTAGGCCTAACAGGGAAACCGCCGAATGAAAAACTGTTTTTT.

The V gene is TRBV27, the J gene TRBJ2-5, with D perhaps matching TRBD1 (6 bases). The germline V gene encodes CDR1 MNHEY and CDR2 SMNVEV (reference sequence). Trimming cost V 8 bases and J 4 bases, with 23 bases left between them. The CDR3 has 16 amino acids. The chain's CDR3 is CASSPLGHQGIETQYF. DNA for the CDR3: TGTGCCAGCTCACCCCTTGGGCACCAGGGGATAGAGACCCAGTACTTC.

This clone has only one observation. The V gene is TRBV18, the J gene TRBJ2-7; TRBD2 matches at 13 bases. The germline V gene encodes CDR1 KGHSH and CDR2 LQKENI. The V gene end was trimmed by 4 bases and the J gene end by 4 bases; junction bases not matched to a gene: 4. The CDR3 is made up of 15 amino acids. CDR3 DNA: TGTGCCAGCTCACGAACTAGCGGGGGGGCTTACGAGCAGTACTTC. Protein product: CASSRTSGGAYEQYF.

The chain uses TRBV4-1 and TRBJ2-3; D remains unclear. Trimming pared 4 bases from V and 2 bases from J, leaving 13 bases between. The germline CDR1 and CDR2 sequences are MGHRA and YSYEKL. The CDR3 runs 15 residues. In DNA form, the CDR3 reads TGCGCCAGCAGCCTGACCGGAGTTCTCACAGATACGCAGTATTTT. Translated, it gives CASSLTGVLTDTQYF.

J is TRBJ2-7 and V is TRBV7-6; 8 nucleotides match TRBD1. The CDR3 loop spans 13 amino acids. Looked up from germline, CDR1 is SGHVS and CDR2 is FNYEAQ. The trim removed 8 bases at V and 4 bases at J, leaving 7 bases unmatched. The CDR3 DNA reads as TGTGCCAGCGGCAGGGGGCCGGTGTACGAGCAGTACTTC. Translating it yields CASGRGPVYEQYF.

The chain has TRBV5-4 and TRBJ2-7; D call uncertain. The CDR3 is made up of 13 amino acids. V lost 4 bases, J lost 2 bases, and 10 bases lay in between. Germline V gene data show CDR1 as SGHNT and CDR2 as YYREEE (reference sequence). The CDR3 coding sequence is TGTGCCAGCAGCCCGGAGAATGCCTACGAGCAGTACTTC. Translation gives CASSPENAYEQYF.

The J gene is TRBJ2-7, the V gene TRBV4-1; D is perhaps TRBD1 or TRBD2 (5 bases each). Trimming stripped 6 bases from V and 5 bases from J, with 14 bases between. This CDR3 has 13 amino acids. Germline V gene data show CDR1 as MGHRA and CDR2 as YSYEKL. CDR3 sequence: CASRDTGKDEQYF. CDR3 in DNA: TGCGCCAGCAGGGACACGGGAAAGGACGAGCAGTACTTC.

The V call is TRBV4-1, the J call TRBJ1-5; D is unclear. The V and J ends lost 1 base and 3 bases respectively, with 7 bases between them. This CDR3 has 14 residues. Germline CDR1 and CDR2: MGHRA and YSYEKL. DNA of the CDR3: TGCGCCAGCAGCCAAGTAACAGACAATCAGCCCCAGCATTTT. Translating it yields CASSQVTDNQPQHF.

The chain links TRBV28 to TRBJ2-1; D possibly corresponds to TRBD2 (5 bases). CDR3 length: 13 amino acids. Trimming pared 5 bases from V and 8 bases from J, leaving 13 bases between. Germline V gives CDR1 MDHEN, CDR2 SYDVKM. This CDR3 reads CASSLLEGDEQFF. The CDR3 nucleotides are TGTGCCAGCAGTCTCCTAGAGGGTGATGAGCAGTTCTTC.

DNA of the CDR3: TGTGCCAGCAGCCAGGGACAGGCCTACGAGCAGTACTTC. Translation: CASSQGQAYEQYF. The V and J genes are TRBV11-3 and TRBJ2-7, with 8 bases identical to TRBD1. With V trimmed by 5 bases and J by 2 bases, 2 bases remained unmatched. The CDR3 has 13 residues. CDR1 and CDR2 from the germline V gene are SGHNT and YENEEA.

The J gene is TRBJ2-1, the V gene TRBV10-1; tentatively, D is TRBD1 (6 bases). The CDR3 is 15 amino acids. Deletions cut 2 bases from V and 4 bases from J, with 12 bases between. The germline gives CDR1 WNHNN, CDR2 SYGVQD (reference sequence). The CDR3 region is CASSETEGGYNEQFF. DNA of the CDR3: TGCGCCAGCAGTGAGACAGAAGGGGGATACAATGAGCAGTTCTTC.

The CDR3 region is CASSQVQYGANVLTF. CDR3 nucleotides: TGCGCCAGCAGCCAAGTGCAGTATGGGGCCAACGTCCTGACTTTC. This chain uses TRBV4-1 with TRBJ2-6; D not certain. V lost 1 base and J lost 3, with 7 bases in between. Germline assignment: CDR1 MGHRA and CDR2 YSYEKL. The CDR3 runs to 15 residues.

V and J are TRBV2 and TRBJ1-4, with TRBD1 as a possible D gene (6 bases). The CDR3 spans 16 residues. The germline V gene has CDR1 SNHLY and CDR2 FYNNEI. Trimming removed 0 bases from V and 8 bases from J, with 16 bases in between. The CDR3 DNA reads as TGTGCCAGCAGTGAAGCGCTCCAGGGGTCTTTGGAAAAACTGTTTTTT. Translating it yields CASSEALQGSLEKLFF.